These 14 T cell receptor beta chains were all obtained from the same sample, sequenced in a study of preoperative IRX-2 immunotherapy in early breast cancer (dated by TCRdb to between 2018 and 2021). The treatment or condition label here, explained by the study, means: preoperative locoregional IRX-2 cytokine immunotherapy. The library relied on the immunoSEQ multiplex PCR assay. TCRdb took over this immuneACCESS table, retaining in-frame rearrangements with V and J assigned. Such tables are incomplete; in checked studies, under half of the missing clones stem from an unresolved V gene, and the remainder is unexplained. Present in this sample are about 98,000 clones, 75% to 90% of which were seen just once. The biggest ten clones account for roughly 2% of the sample. The material sequenced was tumor tissue, taken after IRX-2 immunotherapy. The receptors stem from a human donor with breast cancer.

This chain joins TRBV19 and TRBJ2-2; 7 nucleotides align to TRBD2. This CDR3 contains 16 residues. The ends lost 5 bases at V and 7 bases at J; junction bases unmatched: 13. CDR1 is LNHDA and CDR2 is SQIVND in the germline V gene (reference sequence). CDR3 nucleotides: TGTGCCAGTAGTCCTAACGCGGGGGTAAGGGGCGGGGAGCTGTTTTTT. It yields the protein CASSPNAGVRGGELFF.

The table lists this clone with a count of one. The rearrangement joins TRBV10-2 to TRBJ1-3, with D uncertain. The CDR3 loop spans 14 amino acids. The germline gives CDR1 WSHSY, CDR2 SAAADI. Trimming removed 7 bases at V and 0 bases at J, with 10 bases between. The CDR3 here is CASTPALSGNTIYF. For the CDR3, the DNA is TGCGCCAGCACTCCGGCACTCTCTGGAAACACCATATATTTT.

The chain couples TRBV6-7 to TRBJ2-3; unclear D gene. TRBV6-7 is an ORF for which the function is uncertain. The CDR3 runs to 15 residues. V lost 6 bases, J lost 0 bases, and 13 bases lay in between. This chain's CDR3 is CASRHMVLSTDTQYF. CDR3 nucleotide sequence: TGTGCCAGCAGGCATATGGTTCTTAGCACAGATACGCAGTATTTT.

The V and J genes are TRBV5-1 and TRBJ2-1, with 12 bases aligning to TRBD2. Germline CDR1 SGHRS, CDR2 YFSETQ. V shed 4 bases and J 5 bases; nucleotides not matched to a gene: 25. The CDR3 covers 22 residues. In nucleotides, the CDR3 is TGCGCCAGCAGCCCGGAACCTCGAACGCCTAGCGGGAGGGCCCTCGGCCACAATGAGCAGTTCTTC. Translated, it gives CASSPEPRTPSGRALGHNEQFF.

The chain uses TRBV28 and TRBJ1-6, with unresolved D. The V gene lost 5 bases and the J gene lost 5 bases, with 13 bases spanning the gap. Germline V gene lookup returns CDR1 MDHEN and CDR2 SYDVKM. This CDR3 comprises 15 residues. The CDR3 sequence: CASSTGRMNNSPLHF. The CDR3 region has the DNA TGTGCCAGCAGTACCGGCCGGATGAATAATTCACCCCTCCACTTT.

The chain couples TRBV19 to TRBJ1-4; TRBD1 is a possible D gene (6 bases). V lost 5 bases and J 7 bases, leaving 23 bases between the germline ends. Germline CDR1 and CDR2: LNHDA and SQIVND (reference sequence). This CDR3 is 17 amino acids long. CDR3 coding DNA: TGTGCCAGTAGTCACCGGGCCCCTAACCCGGGGGCTGAAAAACTGTTTTTT. Encoded protein: CASSHRAPNPGAEKLFF.

The chain couples TRBV28 to TRBJ2-5; TRBD2 matches 9 bases. V lost 5 bases, J lost 3 bases, and 7 bases stayed unmatched. In germline, CDR1 is MDHEN, CDR2 SYDVKM. CDR3 length equals 15 residues. Written as DNA, the CDR3 is TGTGCCAGCAGTGGAAACGTAGCGGGAGAAGAGACCCAGTACTTC. Amino acid sequence: CASSGNVAGEETQYF.

This clone was recorded only once. The rearrangement links TRBV28 to TRBJ2-6; no definite D call. Germline lookup yields CDR1 MDHEN and CDR2 SYDVKM. V was pared by 4 bases and J by 2 bases, with 6 bases between. The length of the CDR3 is 14 residues. The CDR3 DNA sequence: TGTGCCAGCAGTTCCGCAGCTGGGGCCAACGTCCTGACTTTC. Residues: CASSSAAGANVLTF.

This clone was detected once. V usage is TRBV22-1 and J usage is TRBJ2-1; the D call TRBD2 from the table was never checked on the DNA. TRBV22-1 is marked as a pseudogene. The CDR3 is 15 residues long. CDR3 loop: CASSPTSGIYNEQFF. The CDR3 nucleotides are TGTGCCAGCAGTCCGACTAGCGGGATCTACAATGAGCAGTTCTTC.

This clone was seen a few times. Here the CDR3 DNA reads TGTGCCAGCAAGGACACCCGCTATGGCTACACCTTC. It specifies CASKDTRYGYTF. The rearrangement links TRBV6-8 to TRBJ1-2; the D gene is possibly TRBD1 (5 bases). In germline, CDR1 is MNHGY, CDR2 SAAAGT. The V and J ends lost 7 bases and 4 bases respectively, with 10 bases between them. The CDR3 contains 12 residues.

This rearrangement joins TRBV5-1 to TRBJ2-3; 7 bases align to TRBD1. This CDR3 is built from 14 residues. V lost 2 bases, J lost 2 bases, and 2 bases stayed unmatched. Germline V gene sequence: CDR1 SGHRS, CDR2 YFSETQ. This chain's CDR3 is CASSLQGYTDTQYF. The DNA for the CDR3 is TGCGCCAGCAGCTTACAGGGGTACACAGATACGCAGTATTTT.

CDR3 residues: CASSEYDWNTEAFF. DNA for the CDR3: TGTGCCAGTAGTGAGTATGATTGGAACACTGAAGCTTTCTTT. The chain employs TRBV19 and TRBJ1-1, with D unclear. Germline CDR1 is LNHDA and CDR2 is SQIVND (reference sequence). The CDR3 consists of 14 residues. V was pared by 5 bases and J by 1 base, with 11 bases between.

V is TRBV7-7 and J is TRBJ2-2, with D possibly matching TRBD1 (5 bases). The CDR3 length is 15 residues. With 1 base removed from V and 6 bases from J, the gap between germline ends came to 12 bases. From germline, CDR1 is SSHAT and CDR2 FNYEAQ (reference sequence). This CDR3 reads CASSLGWQGPGELFF. The CDR3 DNA follows: TGTGCCAGCAGCTTAGGATGGCAGGGCCCCGGGGAGCTGTTTTTT.

The gene calls are TRBV30 and TRBJ1-5, with D unclear. Germline values: CDR1 GTSNPN, CDR2 SVGIG (reference sequence). The germline V and J ends were trimmed by 2 bases and 2 bases, with 7 bases remaining between them. The CDR3 runs to 13 residues. The CDR3 DNA reads as TGTGCCTGGAGTCGGCAGGGCAATCAGCCCCAGCATTTT. Translated: CAWSRQGNQPQHF. The full variable domain, its missing parts supplied by reference TRBV30 and TRBJ1-5, is SQTIHQWPATLVQPVGSPLSLECTVEGTSNPNLYWYRQAAGRGLQLLFYSVGIGQISSEVPQNLSASRPQDRQFILSSKKLLLSDSGFYLCAWSRQGNQPQHFGDGTRLSIL.